The 27 T cell receptor beta chains below all came from one sample that was sequenced in a study of blood T cell repertoires in COVID-19. TCRdb's copy holds only in-frame clones and misses some; the assay was immunoSEQ multiplex PCR. The sample lists around 72,000 clones; around four fifths were seen once. Sequencing input: peripheral blood. The source of these receptors is a woman older than 75 with acute or convalescent COVID-19.

This clone was seen only a few times. The chain links TRBV7-3 to TRBJ2-1, with D possibly matching TRBD1 (6 bases). The CDR3 runs 13 residues. The V gene's germline CDR1 is SGHTA and CDR2 FQGTGA. With 5 bases removed from V and 8 bases from J, the gap between germline ends came to 13 bases. The CDR3 DNA follows: TGTGCCAGCAGCCCTACAGGGTGGGATGAGCAGTTCTTC. Its translation is CASSPTGWDEQFF.

The rearrangement links TRBV7-6 to TRBJ2-7; 7 nucleotides match TRBD1. This CDR3 has 12 residues. CDR1 and CDR2 from the germline V gene are SGHVS and FNYEAQ. V lost 5 bases, J lost 3 bases, and 1 base stayed unmatched. The CDR3: CASSRQGYEQYF. CDR3 DNA sequence: TGTGCCAGCAGCCGACAGGGCTACGAGCAGTACTTC.

CDR3 region: CASSDRDRGRLGYTF. Written as DNA, the CDR3 is TGTGCCAGCAGCGACCGGGACAGGGGGCGTTTGGGCTACACCTTC. The V and J genes are TRBV9 and TRBJ1-2; the match to TRBD1 covers 12 bases. Trimming at V came to 3 bases and at J to 8 bases, leaving 8 bases not matched to a gene. This CDR3 spans 15 amino acids. Germline values: CDR1 SGDLS, CDR2 YYNGEE.

V usage is TRBV30 and J usage is TRBJ1-2, with 9 nucleotides matching TRBD1. The length of the CDR3 is 13 residues. J lost 8 bases, V lost 5 bases, and 9 bases had no gene match. CDR1 and CDR2 from the germline V gene are GTSNPN and SVGIG (reference sequence). The CDR3: CAWAGTGFDGYTF. The CDR3 DNA sequence: TGTGCCTGGGCCGGGACAGGGTTTGACGGCTACACCTTC. The whole variable domain, remainder taken from reference TRBV30 and TRBJ1-2, is SQTIHQWPATLVQPVGSPLSLECTVEGTSNPNLYWYRQAAGRGLQLLFYSVGIGQISSEVPQNLSASRPQDRQFILSSKKLLLSDSGFYLCAWAGTGFDGYTFGSGTRLTVV.

V is TRBV5-4 and J is TRBJ1-5; D call uncertain. CDR3 size: 13 residues. The V end lost 2 bases, the J end lost 5 bases, and 8 bases lay between the germline ends. Germline V gene lookup returns CDR1 SGHNT and CDR2 YYREEE (reference sequence). Here the CDR3 reads CASSLSPDQPQHF. The CDR3 bases are TGTGCCAGCAGCTTATCTCCGGATCAGCCCCAGCATTTT.

The V gene is TRBV30, the J gene TRBJ2-3; 9 nucleotides align to TRBD1. After removal of 3 bases from V and 6 bases from J, the junction contained 10 bases not matched to a gene. The germline V gene encodes CDR1 GTSNPN and CDR2 SVGIG (reference sequence). The CDR3 has 15 residues. Here the CDR3 DNA reads TGTGCCTGGAGCTGGCCCGGGACAGGGTCCGATACGCAGTATTTT. This sequence encodes CAWSWPGTGSDTQYF.

The chain combines TRBV24-1 with TRBJ2-1; 9 bases are shared with TRBD1. CDR3 length: 15 amino acids. V shed 3 bases and J 5 bases; nucleotides not matched to a gene: 4. Germline CDR1 is KGHDR and CDR2 is SFDVKD. In nucleotides, the CDR3 is TGTGCCACCAGTGATCCGGGACAGGGTAACAATGAGCAGTTCTTC. Amino acids: CATSDPGQGNNEQFF.

The rearrangement links TRBV9 to TRBJ1-1, with 10 bases lining up with TRBD1. The V gene end was trimmed by 0 bases and the J gene end by 3 bases; junction bases not matched to a gene: 2. Germline V CDR1 and CDR2: SGDLS, YYNGEE. The CDR3 has 15 amino acids. As DNA, the CDR3 is TGTGCCAGCAGCGTAGGGGACAGGGGCGACACTGAAGCTTTCTTT. Amino acid sequence: CASSVGDRGDTEAFF.

This clone was found a few times. The rearrangement links TRBV9 to TRBJ2-3, with D possibly TRBD1 on 6 matching bases. Per the germline V gene, CDR1 is SGDLS and CDR2 is YYNGEE. The CDR3 is 14 residues long. Trimming stripped 2 bases from V and 3 bases from J, with 10 bases between. CDR3 sequence (DNA): TGTGCCAGCAGCGTTACAGGGTGGACAGATACGCAGTATTTT. It encodes CASSVTGWTDTQYF.

The chain joins TRBV2 to TRBJ1-1, with D maybe TRBD1 (6 bases). Germline assignment: CDR1 SNHLY and CDR2 FYNNEI. V was cut by 1 base and J by 1 base, with 16 bases left in between. CDR3 length: 17 residues. CDR3 DNA: TGTGCCAGCAGTGAAGGGAGGGGGGGGAGAGCGAACACTGAAGCTTTCTTT. It is translated as CASSEGRGGRANTEAFF.

V gene TRBV4-2 combines with J gene TRBJ2-4; 10 bases are shared with TRBD1. V shed 3 bases, J shed 0 bases, and the junction held 14 bases outside the gene matches. The CDR3 is 20 residues long. CDR1 and CDR2 from the germline V gene are LGHNA and YNFKEQ. The CDR3 DNA follows: TGTGCCAGCAGCCAGGGGGAGGACAGGGGGATGACCTTAGCCAAAAACATTCAGTACTTC. Its protein is CASSQGEDRGMTLAKNIQYF.

V gene TRBV6-5 combines with J gene TRBJ1-5; D unclear. The CDR3 covers 14 residues. Germline-derived CDR1 and CDR2 are MNHEY and SVGAGI. The V and J ends lost 7 bases and 2 bases respectively, with 12 bases between them. The CDR3 sequence is CASKIHEGNQPQHF. The DNA for the CDR3 is TGTGCCAGCAAAATTCATGAGGGCAATCAGCCCCAGCATTTT.

The V call is TRBV7-8, the J call TRBJ1-2; D is undetermined. The V end lost 1 base, the J end lost 4 bases, and 13 bases lay between the germline ends. Germline V lookup: CDR1 SGHVS, CDR2 FQNEAQ. The CDR3 consists of 15 residues. The DNA for the CDR3 is TGTGCCAGCAGCTTAGAGGCGGGAGTGGGCTATGGCTACACCTTC. Its translation is CASSLEAGVGYGYTF.

The chain couples TRBV13 to TRBJ1-2, with D unresolved. The germline V and J ends were trimmed by 5 bases and 3 bases, with 19 bases remaining between them. The CDR3 consists of 16 residues. From germline, CDR1 is PRHDT and CDR2 FYEKMQ (reference sequence). The CDR3 sequence is CASSPSELQRDYGYTF. The CDR3 DNA is TGTGCCAGCAGCCCCTCTGAACTCCAGCGAGACTATGGCTACACCTTC.

This clone was counted a few times. This chain connects TRBV15 to TRBJ1-1; 10 bases align to TRBD1. With V trimmed by 11 bases and J by 1 base, 7 bases remained unmatched. Germline V gene lookup returns CDR1 LNHNV and CDR2 YYDKDF (reference sequence). CDR3 length equals 14 residues. CDR3 bases: TGTGCCGCGCGGGGACAGGGGAGGAACACTGAAGCTTTCTTT. It yields the protein CAARGQGRNTEAFF.

The J gene is TRBJ2-7, the V gene TRBV19, with TRBD2 identical over 13 bases. The CDR3 runs to 15 residues. Germline-derived CDR1 and CDR2 are LNHDA and SQIVND (reference sequence). J lost 4 bases, V lost 7 bases, and 7 bases had no gene match. The CDR3 is CASIGLAGASYEQYF. CDR3 nucleotide sequence: TGTGCCAGTATTGGACTAGCGGGAGCGAGTTACGAGCAGTACTTC.

The chain is built from TRBV6-5 and TRBJ1-1, with 7 nucleotides matching TRBD1. J gave up 0 bases and V 8 bases, and 6 bases lay outside the gene matches. Germline V CDR1 and CDR2: MNHEY, SVGAGI. CDR3 size: 14 residues. Here the CDR3 DNA reads TGTGCCAGCGGTAAGGGGGCTCTGAACACTGAAGCTTTCTTT. It is translated as CASGKGALNTEAFF.

CDR3 bases: TGTGCCAGCAGCTCGCAGTCCCTCAATAATGAAAAACTGTTTTTT. Residues: CASSSQSLNNEKLFF. The V call is TRBV5-6, the J call TRBJ1-4; D uncertain. The germline V and J ends were trimmed by 3 bases and 4 bases, with 13 bases remaining between them. The germline V gene has CDR1 SGHDT and CDR2 YYEEEE. The CDR3 is 15 amino acids.

This clone has more than one count but fewer than ten. This chain uses TRBV11-3 with TRBJ2-7; D may be TRBD2 (6 bases). Trimming removed 4 bases from V and 2 bases from J, with 15 bases in between. This CDR3 contains 15 residues. Germline-derived CDR1 and CDR2 are SGHNT and YENEEA. The CDR3: CASSSRDFNTYEQYF. The CDR3 DNA reads TGTGCCAGCAGCTCCCGGGACTTTAACACCTACGAGCAGTACTTC.

In this sample, this clone is medium-sized. The V gene is TRBV7-9, the J gene TRBJ1-5; D is undetermined. The CDR3 sequence is 13 residues long. Deletions cut 1 base from V and 7 bases from J, with 8 bases between. Germline-derived CDR1 and CDR2 are SEHNR and FQNEAQ (reference sequence). The CDR3 here is CASSLGQSQPQHF. The CDR3 nucleotides read TGTGCCAGCAGCTTAGGCCAAAGCCAGCCCCAGCATTTT.

The J gene is TRBJ1-5, the V gene TRBV6-5; no definite D call. Germline V gene lookup returns CDR1 MNHEY and CDR2 SVGAGI. This CDR3 has 11 residues. Trimming stripped 10 bases from V and 2 bases from J, with 6 bases between. DNA for the CDR3: TGTGCCACCCGGGGCAATCAGCCCCAGCATTTT. Residues: CATRGNQPQHF.

This chain uses TRBV30 with TRBJ1-1; D not resolved. V gave up 2 bases and J gave up 3 bases, with 16 bases separating them. The CDR3 totals 15 residues. Germline V lookup: CDR1 GTSNPN, CDR2 SVGIG (reference sequence). The CDR3 nucleotides are TGTGCCTGGAGTCTCTTAACGGGTTGGGACACTGAAGCTTTCTTT. The encoded protein is CAWSLLTGWDTEAFF.

In this sample, this clone turned up a few times. The rearrangement joins TRBV5-6 to TRBJ1-5, with 7 bases aligning to TRBD1. Germline values: CDR1 SGHDT, CDR2 YYEEEE. The V and J ends lost 5 bases and 3 bases, in that order; junction bases with no gene match: 11. CDR3 length: 16 residues. The CDR3 DNA follows: TGTGCCAGCAGTTCGTTTGGACAGGTGATCAATCAGCCCCAGCATTTT. Its protein is CASSSFGQVINQPQHF.

This rearrangement joins TRBV6-5 to TRBJ1-6; unclear D gene. Looked up from germline, CDR1 is MNHEY and CDR2 is SVGAGI. V was trimmed by 5 bases and J by 6 bases, leaving 11 bases between them. The CDR3 length is 14 residues. CDR3 loop: CASSIEQINSPLHF. The CDR3 nucleotides read TGTGCCAGCAGTATAGAACAGATTAATTCACCCCTCCACTTT.

This clone was seen a few times. The chain links TRBV19 to TRBJ1-5; 10 bases map to TRBD1. The CDR3 spans 14 residues. Germline loops: CDR1 LNHDA, CDR2 SQIVND (reference sequence). After removal of 10 bases from V and 6 bases from J, the junction contained 9 bases not matched to a gene. CDR3 sequence (DNA): TGTGCCACCTCGGACAGGGGGAAGGTTCAGCCCCAGCATTTT. It codes for CATSDRGKVQPQHF.

The chain is built from TRBV11-2 and TRBJ2-1, with D perhaps matching TRBD2 (6 bases). Germline V gene lookup returns CDR1 SGHAT and CDR2 FQNNGV. V was pared by 3 bases and J by 0 bases, with 9 bases between. This CDR3 contains 15 residues. The CDR3 is CASSFSGLSYNEQFF. CDR3 nucleotide sequence: TGTGCCAGCAGCTTTAGCGGCCTCTCCTACAATGAGCAGTTCTTC.

Note on this clone: No DNA is shown, since the ends of the CDR3 on it are uncertain; the CDR3 is the one TCRdb lists. The J gene is TRBJ2-1, the V gene TRBV5-1; TRBD1, the D gene given by the table, was not confirmed from the DNA. The CDR3 is 19 amino acids in total, end residues counted. Germline lookup yields CDR1 SGHRS and CDR2 YFSETQ. CDR3 amino acids: CASSPVGRGRIFGSGEQFF.